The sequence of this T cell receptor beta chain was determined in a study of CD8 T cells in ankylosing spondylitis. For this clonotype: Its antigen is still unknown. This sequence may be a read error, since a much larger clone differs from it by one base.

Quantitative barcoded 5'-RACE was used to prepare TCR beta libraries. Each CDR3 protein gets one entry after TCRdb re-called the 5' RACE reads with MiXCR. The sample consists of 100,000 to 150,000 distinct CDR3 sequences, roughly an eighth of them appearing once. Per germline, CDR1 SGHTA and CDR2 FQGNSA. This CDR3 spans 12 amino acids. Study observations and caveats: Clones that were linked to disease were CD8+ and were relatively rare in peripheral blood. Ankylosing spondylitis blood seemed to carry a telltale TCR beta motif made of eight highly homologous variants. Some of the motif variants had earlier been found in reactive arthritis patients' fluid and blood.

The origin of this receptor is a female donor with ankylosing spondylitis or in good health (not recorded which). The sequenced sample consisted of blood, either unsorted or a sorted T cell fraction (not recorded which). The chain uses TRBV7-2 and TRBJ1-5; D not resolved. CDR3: CAGSQRDQPQHF. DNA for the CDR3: TGTGCCGGCAGCCAGAGGGATCAGCCCCAGCATTTT.